The TCR beta chain described here comes from a study of blood T cell repertoires in COVID-19 (dated by TCRdb to the early 2020s). Describing the broader study: Samples covering the acute and convalescent phases of COVID-19 were provided by collaborators in the United States, Italy and Spain. The prospective study material was composed of cDNA or gDNA derived from T cells, B-cell-depleted T cells, or PBMCs. Deeply sampled blood TCRbeta repertoires from subjects exposed to, actively infected with, or recovered from COVID-19 were included in the dataset. The repertoires were released in a freely available public database intended as a resource for research on the immune response to SARS-CoV-2. The samples were drawn from two sources: the first 160 participants of the ongoing ImmuneRACE study, and about 1,300 subjects contributed by 6 global collaborators. Nearly every sample came with metadata listing a de-identified subject ID, COVID-19 status, age in years and sex. HLA class I and class II types, where available, came from metadata supplied by the sample provider rather than from assay-based typing. Points the paper makes about the study in general: Clinical and demographic metadata were provided uncurated, with the amount varying by source and participant.

TCRbeta CDR3 regions were amplified from genomic DNA by means of the immunoSEQ Assay, a bias-controlled multiplex PCR. On the study's bioinformatics: The number of nucleated cells in each sample was estimated from the amplification of reference gene primers within the assay. To quantify the absolute abundance of each unique TCRbeta CDR3 rearrangement, sequence reads were collapsed and filtered. For each sample, productive Simpson clonality was calculated as the square root of Simpson's diversity index across productive rearrangements. TCRdb took this table from immuneACCESS and kept in-frame rearrangements with V and J called. Such tables lack part of the clones; where checked against another copy, unresolved V genes explain under half of the gap, and the rest is unexplained. The DNA gave D and trimming, while V, J and clone size come from that table. The sample contains under 70,000 clones, 80% of them found a single time. The ten largest clonotypes hold 9.7% of the sample.

There are 15 amino acids in the CDR3, from cysteine to phenylalanine inclusive. Kept here is only the CDR3 DNA, which spans 45 bases and is read in frame from base 1. CDR1 ENHRY and CDR2 SYGVKD were looked up in the germline V gene. V and J are truncated by 0 bases and 4 bases respectively, leaving an intervening sequence of 9 bases. Each collaborating institution followed its own protocols to collect whole blood in K2EDTA tubes. For TCRbeta analysis, collaborators shipped samples as frozen whole blood, isolated PBMCs, or DNA extracted from either of those sample types. Remarks on this clone: The antigen this receptor binds is unknown. Base qualities are not at hand, and no much larger clone is one base apart.

The sequenced material came from peripheral blood. The clonotype was recovered from a human donor in a cohort sampled during active COVID-19. The chain employs TRBV10-3 and TRBJ1-4; there is no confident call for the D gene. In nucleotides, the sequence is TGTGCCATCAGTGAGTCCTACCCCGGTAATGAAAAACTGTTTTTT. Its protein is CAISESYPGNEKLFF.